The T cell receptor (beta chain) under discussion was sequenced for a study of T-cell reconstitution after alpha-beta-depleted transplantation in children. The V segment lost 1 base and the J segment 7 bases; nucleotides outside the gene matches: 9. Germline CDR1 and CDR2: SSHAT and FNYEAQ (reference sequence). The CDR3 loop spans 17 amino acids. Preparation of the TCRbeta library involved a method that used unique molecular identifiers. Each CDR3 protein is one row after TCRdb ran MiXCR on the PCR reads. The table lists under 20,000 distinct CDR3 sequences, roughly 12% of them singletons. In this sample, this clonotype turned up many times.

The rearrangement joins TRBV7-7 to TRBJ2-5; 13 nucleotides align to TRBD2. This material consisted of PBMCs, mostly from graft donor cells, taken 180 days after TCRalphabeta/CD19-depleted stem cell transplant. This clonotype was sampled from a boy under two years old who had a stem cell transplant for Wiskott-Aldrich syndrome, so the T cells may come from the graft donor. The CDR3 here is CASSLVLTSGRAGTQYF. DNA for the CDR3: TGTGCCAGCAGCTTAGTGCTAACTAGCGGGAGGGCCGGGACCCAGTACTTC.